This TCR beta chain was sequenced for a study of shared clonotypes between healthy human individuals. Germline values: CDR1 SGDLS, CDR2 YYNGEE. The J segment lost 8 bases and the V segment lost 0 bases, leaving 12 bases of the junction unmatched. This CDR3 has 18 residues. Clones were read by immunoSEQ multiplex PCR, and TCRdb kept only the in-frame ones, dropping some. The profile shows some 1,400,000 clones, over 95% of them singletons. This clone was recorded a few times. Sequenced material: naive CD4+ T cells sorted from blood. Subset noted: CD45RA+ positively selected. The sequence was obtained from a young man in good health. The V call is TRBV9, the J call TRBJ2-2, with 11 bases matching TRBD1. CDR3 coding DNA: TGTGCCAGCAGCGTAGAGGCGGGGACAGGGGGTTTATCAGGGGAGCTGTTTTTT. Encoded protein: CASSVEAGTGGLSGELFF.